This is a list of T cell receptor beta chains from one sample in a study of metastatic and nonmetastatic thyroid tumors. MiXCR re-clonotyped the PCR reads for TCRdb. Among roughly 21,000 clones listed, 28% were seen once. Sequencing was performed on tumor tissue. Receptors originate from a male donor with papillary thyroid cancer or a benign thyroid nodule (not recorded which). Some clones in this sample may be carry-over from other donors' samples. CDR3s include the opening cysteine and the closing phenylalanine or tryptophan. D genes are given only for firm matches. Some rows mark clone size as missing; the rest say once, few, many or name a class of expanded clone.

TRBJ2-7 TRBV28 few TRBD2 CASSPGGGRAFYEQYF TGTGCCAGCAGCCCCGGGGGGGGTAGAGCGTTCTACGAGCAGTACTTC
TRBJ2-1 TRBV12-3/TRBV12-4 . TRBD1 CASSWTGASNEQFF TGTGCCAGCAGTTGGACAGGGGCTTCCAATGAGCAGTTCTTC
TRBJ2-2 TRBV10-1 medium-sized . CASSEEGLNTGELFF TGCGCCAGCAGTGAGGAGGGACTGAACACCGGGGAGCTGTTTTTT
TRBJ2-2 TRBV2 . TRBD2 CARGLAANTGELFF TGTGCCCGCGGACTAGCGGCGAACACCGGGGAGCTGTTTTTT
TRBJ2-7 TRBV6-5 few . CASSYPTRGSSSYEQYF TGTGCCAGCAGTTATCCCACGAGAGGCAGCAGCTCCTACGAGCAGTACTTC
TRBJ1-5 TRBV27 . TRBD1 CASSQGDGYHPQHF TGTGCCAGCAGTCAGGGGGACGGCTATCATCCCCAGCATTTT
TRBJ1-5 TRBV12-3/TRBV12-4 many . CASSLGGSNQPQHF TGTGCCAGCAGTTTAGGGGGGAGCAATCAGCCCCAGCATTTT
TRBJ2-7 TRBV4-1 . TRBD2 CASSQGGLAEAYEQYF TGCGCCAGCAGCCAAGGGGGACTAGCGGAAGCCTACGAGCAGTACTTC
TRBJ2-1 TRBV5-4 many . CASSPDINNEQFF TGTGCCAGCAGCCCGGACATTAACAATGAGCAGTTCTTC
TRBJ1-1 TRBV7-9 . . CASTTTHLNTEAFF TGTGCCAGCACTACCACCCATTTGAACACTGAAGCTTTCTTT
TRBJ2-5 TRBV20-1 . TRBD2 CSAREGKRGGQETQYF TGCAGTGCTAGAGAGGGAAAGCGGGGGGGCCAGGAGACCCAGTACTTC
TRBJ2-3 TRBV6-1 few TRBD2 CASSEVQTSGSTDTQYF TGTGCCAGTAGTGAAGTTCAGACTAGCGGGAGCACAGATACGCAGTATTTT
TRBJ2-7 TRBV6-1 medium-sized . CASSEVASWEQYF TGTGCCAGCAGTGAAGTTGCATCCTGGGAGCAGTACTTC
TRBJ1-2 TRBV6-1 . . CASSEVGGLGYTF TGTGCCAGCAGTGAAGTAGGGGGATTGGGCTACACCTTC
TRBJ1-1 TRBV28 . TRBD1 CASKLGGLGAFF TGTGCCAGCAAATTAGGGGGCTTGGGAGCTTTCTTT
TRBJ2-7 TRBV5-1 medium-sized . CASSLTGREQYF TGCGCCAGCAGCTTAACAGGTCGCGAGCAGTACTTC
TRBJ1-3 TRBV6-1 few . CASIQDSGNTIYF TGTGCCAGCATCCAGGACTCTGGAAACACCATATATTTT